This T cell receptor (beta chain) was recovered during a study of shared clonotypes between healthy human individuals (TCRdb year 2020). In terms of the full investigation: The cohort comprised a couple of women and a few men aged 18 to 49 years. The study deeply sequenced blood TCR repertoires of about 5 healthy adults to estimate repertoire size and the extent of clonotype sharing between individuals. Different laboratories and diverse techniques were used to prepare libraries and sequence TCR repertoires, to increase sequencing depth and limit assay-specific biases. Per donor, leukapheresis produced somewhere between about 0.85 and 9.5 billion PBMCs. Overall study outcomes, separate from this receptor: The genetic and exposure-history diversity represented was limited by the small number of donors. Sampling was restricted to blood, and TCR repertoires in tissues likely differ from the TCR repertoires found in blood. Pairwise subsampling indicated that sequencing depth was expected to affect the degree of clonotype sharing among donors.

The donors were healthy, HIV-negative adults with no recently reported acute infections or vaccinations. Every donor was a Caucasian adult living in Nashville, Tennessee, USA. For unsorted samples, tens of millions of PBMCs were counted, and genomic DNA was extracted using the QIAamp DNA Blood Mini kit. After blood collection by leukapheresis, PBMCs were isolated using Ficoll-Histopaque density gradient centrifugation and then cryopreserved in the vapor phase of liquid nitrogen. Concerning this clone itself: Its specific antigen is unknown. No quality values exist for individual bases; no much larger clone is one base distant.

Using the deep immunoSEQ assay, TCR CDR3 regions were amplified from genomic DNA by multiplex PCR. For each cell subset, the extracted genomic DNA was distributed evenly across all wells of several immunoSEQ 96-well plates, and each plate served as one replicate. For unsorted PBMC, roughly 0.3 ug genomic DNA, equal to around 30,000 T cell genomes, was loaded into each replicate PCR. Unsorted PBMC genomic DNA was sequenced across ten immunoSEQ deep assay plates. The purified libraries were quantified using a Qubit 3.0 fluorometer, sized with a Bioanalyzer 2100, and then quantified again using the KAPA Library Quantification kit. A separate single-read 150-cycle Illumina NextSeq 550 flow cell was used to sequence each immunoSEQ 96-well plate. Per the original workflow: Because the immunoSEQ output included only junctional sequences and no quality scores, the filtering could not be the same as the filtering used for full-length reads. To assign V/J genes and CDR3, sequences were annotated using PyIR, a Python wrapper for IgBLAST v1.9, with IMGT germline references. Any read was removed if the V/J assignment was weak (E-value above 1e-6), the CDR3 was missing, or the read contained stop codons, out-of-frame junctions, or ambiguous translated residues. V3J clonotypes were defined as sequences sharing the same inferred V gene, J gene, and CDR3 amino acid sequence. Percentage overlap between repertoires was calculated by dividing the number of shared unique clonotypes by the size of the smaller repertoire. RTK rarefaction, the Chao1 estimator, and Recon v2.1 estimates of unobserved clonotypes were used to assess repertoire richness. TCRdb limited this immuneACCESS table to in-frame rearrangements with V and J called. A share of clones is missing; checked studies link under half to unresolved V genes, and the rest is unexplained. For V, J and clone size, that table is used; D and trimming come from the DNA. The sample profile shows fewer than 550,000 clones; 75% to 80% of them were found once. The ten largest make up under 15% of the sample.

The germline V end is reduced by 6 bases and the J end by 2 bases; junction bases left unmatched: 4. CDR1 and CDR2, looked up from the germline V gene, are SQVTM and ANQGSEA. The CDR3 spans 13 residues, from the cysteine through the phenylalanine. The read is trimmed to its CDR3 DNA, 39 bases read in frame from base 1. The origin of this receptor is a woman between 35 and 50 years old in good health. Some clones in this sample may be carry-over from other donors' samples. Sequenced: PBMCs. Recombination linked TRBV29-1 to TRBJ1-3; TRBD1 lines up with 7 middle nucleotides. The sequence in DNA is TGCAGCGTCCAGGGGGGCCCTGGAAACACCATATATTTT. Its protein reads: CSVQGGPGNTIYF. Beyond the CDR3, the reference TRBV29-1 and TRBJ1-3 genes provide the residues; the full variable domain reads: SAVISQKPSRDICQRGTSLTIQCQVDSQVTMMFWYRQQPGQSLTLIATANQGSEATYESGFVIDKFPISRPNLTFSTLTVSNMSPEDSSIYLCSVQGGPGNTIYFGEGSWLTVV.